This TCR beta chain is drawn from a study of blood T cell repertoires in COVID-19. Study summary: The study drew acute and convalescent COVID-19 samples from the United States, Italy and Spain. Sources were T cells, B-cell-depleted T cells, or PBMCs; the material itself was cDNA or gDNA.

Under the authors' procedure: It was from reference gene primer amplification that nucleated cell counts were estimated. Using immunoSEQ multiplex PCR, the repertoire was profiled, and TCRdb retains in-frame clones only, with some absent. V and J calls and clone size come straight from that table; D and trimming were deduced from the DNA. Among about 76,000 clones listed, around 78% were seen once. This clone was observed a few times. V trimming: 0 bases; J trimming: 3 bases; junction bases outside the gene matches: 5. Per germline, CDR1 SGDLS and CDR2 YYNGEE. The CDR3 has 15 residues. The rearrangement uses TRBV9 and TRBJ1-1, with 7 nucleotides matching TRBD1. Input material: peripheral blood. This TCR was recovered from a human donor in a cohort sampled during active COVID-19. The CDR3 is CASSVVGRGDTEAFF. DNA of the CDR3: TGTGCCAGCAGCGTAGTGGGCAGGGGGGACACTGAAGCTTTCTTT.